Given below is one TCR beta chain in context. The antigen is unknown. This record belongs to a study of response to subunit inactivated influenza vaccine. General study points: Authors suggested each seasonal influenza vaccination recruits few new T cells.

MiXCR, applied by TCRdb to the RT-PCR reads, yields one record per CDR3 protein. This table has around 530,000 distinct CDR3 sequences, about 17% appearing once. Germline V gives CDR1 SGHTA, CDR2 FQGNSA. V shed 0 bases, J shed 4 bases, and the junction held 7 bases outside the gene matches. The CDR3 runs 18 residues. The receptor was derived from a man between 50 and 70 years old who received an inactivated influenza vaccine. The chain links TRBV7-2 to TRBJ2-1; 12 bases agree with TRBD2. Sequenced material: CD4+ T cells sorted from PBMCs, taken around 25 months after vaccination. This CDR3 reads CASSLALTSGGHYNEQFF. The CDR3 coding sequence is TGTGCCAGCAGCTTAGCGTTGACTAGCGGGGGCCATTACAATGAGCAGTTCTTC.